The 21 T cell receptor beta chains in this list originate from one sample, sequenced in a study of T-cell memory formation after mild COVID-19. MiXCR, run by TCRdb on the 5' RACE reads, gives a single entry per CDR3 protein. Of about half a million distinct CDR3 sequences in the sample, about 20% were seen once. Material for sequencing was PBMCs or a T cell subset sorted from them (not recorded which). These receptors came from an adult woman who had mild COVID-19 (a few samples of this study predate the infection). Cell type and time point are not known.

This clonotype showed up just a few times. The rearrangement uses TRBV5-6 and TRBJ2-1; 9 bases agree with TRBD2. CDR1 and CDR2 (germline): SGHDT, YYEEEE. Losses at the gene ends were 2 bases for V and 4 bases for J; bases not matched to a gene: 4. The CDR3 runs 15 residues. CDR3 nucleotide sequence: TGTGCCAGCAGCTTTGCGGGAGGGATATACAATGAGCAGTTCTTC. Amino acid sequence: CASSFAGGIYNEQFF.

The V call is TRBV6-6, the J call TRBJ1-1; D is undetermined. The germline V and J ends were trimmed by 7 bases and 3 bases, with 6 bases remaining between them. In germline, CDR1 is MNHNY, CDR2 SVGAGI (reference sequence). This CDR3 is built from 11 residues. Here the CDR3 reads CASIEDTEAFF. CDR3 coding DNA: TGTGCCAGCATTGAGGACACTGAAGCTTTCTTT.

CDR3 DNA sequence: TGTGCCAGCAGCCAGGCTAGCGGGGCCAGCACAGATACGCAGTATTTT. It is translated as CASSQASGASTDTQYF. The rearrangement uses TRBV4-2 and TRBJ2-3; 9 positions match TRBD2. This CDR3 has 16 amino acids. Germline lookup yields CDR1 LGHNA and CDR2 YNFKEQ. V lost 3 bases to trimming and J lost 0 bases; unmatched junction nucleotides: 4.

The CDR3: CASRLGSQETQYF. In nucleotides, the CDR3 is TGCGCCAGCAGGCTGGGTTCTCAAGAGACCCAGTACTTC. The rearrangement links TRBV5-1 to TRBJ2-5, with D hard to call. The germline V gene has CDR1 SGHRS and CDR2 YFSETQ. Between the trimmed V and J ends, which lost 5 bases and 2 bases, there was a span of 10 bases. The CDR3 totals 13 residues.

In this sample, this clonotype turned up a few times. The gene calls are TRBV14 and TRBJ2-7; TRBD1 matches 12 bases. Germline V gene lookup returns CDR1 SGHDN and CDR2 FVKESK. The CDR3 is 15 residues long. V was clipped by 3 bases and J by 6 bases; unmatched bases: 6. The CDR3 DNA is TGTGCCAGCAGCCATGCCGGGACAGGGGGCATCGAGCAGTACTTC. Amino acids: CASSHAGTGGIEQYF.

The V and J genes are TRBV18 and TRBJ1-2; no reliable D call. V lost 2 bases, J lost 8 bases, and 12 bases lay in between. Germline CDR1 is KGHSH and CDR2 is LQKENI. CDR3 length: 13 amino acids. The CDR3 loop reads CASSPRVIDGYTF. The CDR3 DNA reads as TGTGCCAGCTCACCAAGGGTCATCGACGGCTACACCTTC.

This clonotype has a handful of counts. This chain uses TRBV6-5 with TRBJ2-7; 9 bases map to TRBD1. This CDR3 is built from 14 residues. Unmatched junction bases numbered 6, after V lost 6 bases and J lost 3 bases. The germline CDR1 and CDR2 sequences are MNHEY and SVGAGI. The CDR3 is CASRADRGYYEQYF. The CDR3 DNA reads as TGTGCCAGCAGGGCGGACAGGGGTTACTACGAGCAGTACTTC.

This clonotype was detected many times. V usage is TRBV20-1 and J usage is TRBJ2-3; 9 positions match TRBD1. Trimming cost V 4 bases and J 4 bases; bases outside gene matches: 6. The CDR3 is 14 amino acids. Germline CDR1 and CDR2: DFQATT and SNEGSKA (reference sequence). The CDR3, as DNA: TGCAGTGCTACCGGGACAGGGCGTTCAGATACGCAGTATTTT. It specifies CSATGTGRSDTQYF.

At least ten counts were recorded for this clonotype. The chain uses TRBV19 and TRBJ2-5, with D maybe TRBD2 (5 bases). The germline gives CDR1 LNHDA, CDR2 SQIVND (reference sequence). The CDR3 contains 14 residues. The germline V and J ends were trimmed by 4 bases and 5 bases, with 14 bases remaining between them. The CDR3 region is CASSSQRSAETQYF. The DNA for the CDR3 is TGTGCCAGTAGTAGCCAGCGGAGCGCGGAGACCCAGTACTTC.

This chain links TRBV2 with TRBJ2-5; TRBD2 aligns across 10 bases. The junction had 9 bases not matched to a gene; V was cut back by 6 bases and J by 5 bases. The CDR3 has 15 residues. CDR1 and CDR2 (germline): SNHLY, FYNNEI. The DNA for the CDR3 is TGTGCCAGCAGCGTCCTAGCGGGGGCCCCGGAGACCCAGTACTTC. This gives the protein CASSVLAGAPETQYF.

V usage is TRBV9 and J usage is TRBJ2-5, with 7 positions matching TRBD2. The CDR3 is made up of 14 amino acids. J was trimmed by 1 base and V by 0 bases; bases with no gene match: 0. Per germline, CDR1 SGDLS and CDR2 YYNGEE. CDR3 bases: TGTGCCAGCAGCGTAGGGACTAGCCAAGAGACCCAGTACTTC. Amino acids: CASSVGTSQETQYF.

The rearrangement joins TRBV7-8 to TRBJ1-5; no clear D. Germline V CDR1 and CDR2: SGHVS, FQNEAQ. With 1 base removed from V and 3 bases from J, the gap between germline ends came to 13 bases. The CDR3 is 16 residues long. The CDR3 spells CASSLVEARINQPQHF. CDR3 DNA sequence: TGTGCCAGCAGCTTAGTAGAAGCCAGGATCAATCAGCCCCAGCATTTT. Full variable domain (outside the CDR3, taken from reference TRBV7-8 and TRBJ1-5): GAGVSQSPRYKVAKRGQDVALRCDPISGHVSLFWYQQALGQGPEFLTYFQNEAQLDKSGLPSDRFFAERPEGSVSTLKIQRTQQEDSAVYLCASSLVEARINQPQHFGDGTRLSIL.

This clonotype was counted only a few times. The CDR3 spells CATSPGHQNWETQYF. CDR3 bases: TGTGCCACCAGCCCGGGACACCAAAATTGGGAGACCCAGTACTTC. The V call is TRBV24-1, the J call TRBJ2-5; D perhaps matches TRBD1 (6 bases). This CDR3 spans 15 amino acids. The germline V gene has CDR1 KGHDR and CDR2 SFDVKD. V was shortened by 7 bases and J by 5 bases, with 19 bases between the two germline ends.

The chain employs TRBV6-5 and TRBJ1-5; 8 bases are a match to TRBD1. The CDR3 covers 17 residues. Germline V gene data show CDR1 as MNHEY and CDR2 as SVGAGI. The V segment lost 5 bases and the J segment 4 bases; nucleotides outside the gene matches: 13. The CDR3 spells CASSPLWTGFRNQPQHF. CDR3 DNA sequence: TGTGCCAGCAGTCCCCTTTGGACAGGGTTCAGGAATCAGCCCCAGCATTTT.

The rearrangement joins TRBV20-1 to TRBJ2-7; no firm D call. V gave up 4 bases and J gave up 4 bases, with 8 bases separating them. Germline lookup yields CDR1 DFQATT and CDR2 SNEGSKA (reference sequence). CDR3 length equals 11 residues. DNA of the CDR3: TGCAGTGCTAAAAGAGTGTACGAGCAGTACTTC. This sequence encodes CSAKRVYEQYF.

This sequence joins TRBV7-3 and TRBJ2-2; D gene ambiguous. Germline V CDR1 and CDR2: SGHTA, FQGTGA. V lost 5 bases and J lost 3, with 13 bases in between. The length of the CDR3 is 15 residues. CDR3 sequence reads: CASSRSNRHTGELFF. CDR3 sequence (DNA): TGTGCCAGCAGCCGGTCAAATCGCCACACCGGGGAGCTGTTTTTT.

The chain recombines TRBV27 with TRBJ1-1, with 8 bases identical to TRBD1. Germline assignment: CDR1 MNHEY and CDR2 SMNVEV (reference sequence). V was clipped by 2 bases and J by 2 bases; unmatched bases: 4. The CDR3 has 15 amino acids. In nucleotides, the CDR3 is TGTGCCAGCAGTTTACGGGACAGGTCTAACACTGAAGCTTTCTTT. It specifies CASSLRDRSNTEAFF.

Only a few counts were recorded for this clonotype. The chain recombines TRBV19 with TRBJ1-1; possibly TRBD1 for D (5 bases). The germline gives CDR1 LNHDA, CDR2 SQIVND (reference sequence). The CDR3 runs 15 residues. V was clipped by 5 bases and J by 5 bases, with 18 bases between them. CDR3: CASSPLRPPGTEAFF. The DNA of the CDR3 is TGTGCCAGTAGTCCCCTCCGTCCCCCAGGGACTGAAGCTTTCTTT.

This clonotype was detected only a few times. The chain has TRBV6-1 and TRBJ2-3, with TRBD1 matching over 9 bases. CDR3 length equals 16 residues. Germline values: CDR1 MNHNS, CDR2 SASEGT. J was trimmed by 3 bases and V by 8 bases; bases with no gene match: 12. CDR3 DNA: TGTGCCAGCCGTCCCGGGACAGGGTATGGGACAGATACGCAGTATTTT. Amino acid sequence: CASRPGTGYGTDTQYF.

This clonotype showed up just once. A read error may produce the germline difference seen at one junction end. In nucleotides, the CDR3 is TGTGCCAGCAGTACCGGGACAAGGGAGAATTTGGACTTC. It codes for CASSTGTRENLDF. The chain is built from TRBV12-3 or TRBV12-4 and TRBJ2-5; D perhaps matches TRBD1 (6 bases). The length of the CDR3 is 13 residues.

The chain has TRBV7-9 and TRBJ2-5; D unresolved. Trimming left V 2 bases short and J 5 bases short, with 18 bases between. The germline V gene encodes CDR1 SEHNR and CDR2 FQNEAQ (reference sequence). This CDR3 is built from 16 residues. The CDR3 bases are TGTGCCAGCAGCTTACTCCCTCTGAGAGGCAAGGAGACCCAGTACTTC. Amino acid sequence: CASSLLPLRGKETQYF.